The present entry profiles one T cell receptor (beta chain) with its context. Using immunoSEQ multiplex PCR, the repertoire was profiled, and TCRdb retains in-frame clones only, with some absent. The sample has about 200,000 clones, 82% seen once. Germline V CDR1 and CDR2: KGHSH, LQKENI. V was pared by 6 bases and J by 8 bases, with 13 bases of the junction left unmatched. This CDR3 is built from 16 residues. This sample was taken from a study of blood T cell repertoires in COVID-19. The receptor was derived from a woman aged 55-70 years with COVID-19, enrolled during active disease. The J gene is TRBJ1-6, the V gene TRBV18; 7 bases line up with TRBD1. The sequencing input was peripheral blood. The CDR3 spells CASSKTGTAVDSPLHF. The CDR3 DNA is TGTGCCAGCTCGAAAACCGGGACAGCGGTGGATTCACCCCTCCACTTT. Combining the CDR3 with reference TRBV18 and TRBJ1-6 gives the whole variable domain NAGVMQNPRHLVRRRGQEARLRCSPMKGHSHVYWYRQLPEEGLKFMVYLQKENIIDESGMPKERFSAEFPKEGPSILRIQQVVRGDSAAYFCASSKTGTAVDSPLHFGNGTRLTVT.